A selection of T cell receptor beta chains follows, all from one sample in a study of blood T cells in healthy people across ages. A single record per CDR3 protein comes from TCRdb applying MiXCR to the 5' RACE reads. This table has about 810,000 distinct CDR3 sequences, roughly 40% appearing once. The sequencing sample was made of blood. These receptors were collected from a man aged 18 to 29 in good health. CDR3s include the opening cysteine and the closing phenylalanine or tryptophan. The D gene is left open where the match is weak. The size of a clone is reported for some rows only, either as once, few or many, or as a class for expanded clones.

clone_size j_call d_call v_call cdr3_aa cdr3_nt
- TRBJ2-3 - TRBV12-3/TRBV12-4 CASSFGTHALGGTQYF TGTGCCAGCAGTTTTGGGACCCACGCTCTCGGGGGTACGCAGTATTTT
many TRBJ1-6 - TRBV5-1 CASSEGPNNSPLHF TGCGCCAGCAGCGAGGGCCCGAATAATTCACCCCTCCACTTT
many TRBJ2-7 - TRBV4-3 CASSQGETYEQYF TGCGCCAGCAGCCAAGGAGAGACCTACGAGCAGTACTTC
- TRBJ2-5 TRBD2 TRBV9 CASSVGTSGAPQETQYF TGTGCCAGCAGCGTCGGGACTAGCGGGGCACCCCAAGAGACCCAGTACTTC
- TRBJ2-5 TRBD2 TRBV6-1 CASRSRLASRETQYF TGTGCCAGCAGAAGTAGACTAGCGAGCAGAGAGACCCAGTACTTC
- TRBJ1-1 TRBD1 TRBV18 CASSPDRRNTEAFF TGTGCCAGCTCACCGGACAGGAGGAACACTGAAGCTTTCTTT
- TRBJ2-5 - TRBV7-2 CASSFYGRNEQYF TGTGCCAGCAGCTTCTACGGAAGGAATGAGCAGTACTTC
- TRBJ2-5 TRBD2 TRBV4-2 CASSQEVLAGGSETQYF TGTGCCAGCAGCCAAGAGGTTCTAGCGGGGGGCTCGGAGACCCAGTACTTC
- TRBJ2-1 TRBD1 TRBV7-9 CASSPRQGRSYNEQFF TGTGCCAGCAGCCCCAGACAGGGGAGATCCTACAATGAGCAGTTCTTC
- TRBJ1-5 - TRBV20-1 CSARDVYDQPQHF TGCAGTGCTAGAGATGTGTATGATCAGCCCCAGCATTTT
- TRBJ2-3 TRBD2 TRBV5-6 CASSFPGLAMDGDTQYF TGTGCCAGCAGCTTTCCGGGACTAGCAATGGATGGAGATACGCAGTATTTT
- TRBJ2-3 - TRBV4-1 CASSPTGTVGTDTQYF TGCGCCAGCAGCCCAACGGGGACTGTAGGCACAGATACGCAGTATTTT
- TRBJ1-5 - TRBV6-1 CASSEFSVSNQPQHF TGTGCCAGCAGTGAATTCAGCGTCAGCAATCAGCCCCAGCATTTT
many TRBJ2-3 - TRBV4-2 CASSQDPGRPTDTQYF TGTGCCAGCAGCCAAGATCCAGGCAGGCCCACAGATACGCAGTATTTT
- TRBJ1-2 - TRBV21-1 CASSTLDRGYGYTF TGTGCCAGCAGCACCCTGGACAGGGGTTATGGCTACACCTTC
few TRBJ1-1 TRBD1 TRBV4-2 CASSQGGQGSTEAFF TGTGCCAGCAGCCAAGGAGGACAGGGGTCCACTGAAGCTTTCTTT
- TRBJ2-1 TRBD2 TRBV2 CASSVTSGDYNEQFF TGTGCCAGCAGTGTTACTAGCGGGGATTACAATGAGCAGTTCTTC
- TRBJ2-3 - TRBV7-9 CASTKGTDTQYF TGTGCCAGCACCAAGGGTACAGATACGCAGTATTTT
- TRBJ2-7 - TRBV7-9 CASSLRTRSPYEQYF TGTGCCAGCAGCTTAAGAACACGAAGTCCCTACGAGCAGTACTTC
- TRBJ2-6 - TRBV18 CASSAGYSGANVLTF TGTGCCAGCTCAGCGGGATACTCTGGGGCCAACGTCCTGACTTTC
- TRBJ1-1 - TRBV4-3 CASSQDVGVNMVTEAFF TGCGCCAGCAGCCAAGATGTGGGGGTAAACATGGTCACTGAAGCTTTCTTT
- TRBJ1-2 TRBD1 TRBV20-1 CSARPGTGGYGYTF TGCAGTGCTAGACCCGGGACAGGGGGCTATGGCTACACCTTC
many TRBJ1-2 - TRBV12-3/TRBV12-4 CASSLSRGGYTF TGTGCCAGCAGTTTAAGTCGGGGTGGCTACACCTTC
few TRBJ2-5 TRBD1 TRBV7-2 CASSRDRAETQYF TGTGCCAGCAGCCGGGACAGGGCAGAGACCCAGTACTTC
- TRBJ2-5 - TRBV5-6 CASSVRWETQYF TGTGCCAGCAGCGTACGGTGGGAGACCCAGTACTTC
- TRBJ2-7 TRBD1 TRBV7-2 CASSSQGGGEAYEQYF TGTGCCAGCAGCTCACAGGGGGGCGGGGAAGCCTACGAGCAGTACTTC
once TRBJ2-1 TRBD2 TRBV7-2 CASSLNSPSGRSEQFF TGTGCCAGCAGCTTAAATTCTCCTAGCGGGAGAAGTGAGCAGTTCTTC
- TRBJ2-7 - TRBV3-1 CASSQDWDGAYEQYF TGTGCCAGCAGCCAGGACTGGGACGGAGCCTACGAGCAGTACTTC
- TRBJ1-5 - TRBV7-2 CASRPRGGGNQPQHF TGTGCCAGCAGACCCCGCGGGGGGGGCAATCAGCCCCAGCATTTT
few TRBJ1-3 TRBD1 TRBV12-3/TRBV12-4 CASSLGQGAYTIYF TGTGCCAGCAGTTTAGGACAGGGGGCCTACACCATATATTTT